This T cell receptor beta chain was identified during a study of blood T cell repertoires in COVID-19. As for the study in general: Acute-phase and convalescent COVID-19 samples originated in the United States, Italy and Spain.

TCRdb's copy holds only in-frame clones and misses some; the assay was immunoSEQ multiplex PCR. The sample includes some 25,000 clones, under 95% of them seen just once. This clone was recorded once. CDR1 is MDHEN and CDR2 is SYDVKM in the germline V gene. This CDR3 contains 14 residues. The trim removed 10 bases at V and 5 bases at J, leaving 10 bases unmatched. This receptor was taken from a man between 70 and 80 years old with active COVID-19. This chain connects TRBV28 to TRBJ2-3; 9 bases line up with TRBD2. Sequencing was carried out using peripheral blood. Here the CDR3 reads CATSAGGYRDTQYF. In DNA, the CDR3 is TGTGCCACTTCAGCGGGGGGTTATAGAGATACGCAGTATTTT.